This entry lists 19 T cell receptor beta chains sequenced from one sample in a study of a mutant IDH1 vaccine in newly diagnosed glioma. No cognate antigen is known for these TCRs. Specified time point: week 35, safety follow-up. Doses of 300 ug of mutant IDH1 20-mer peptide were given with topical imiquimod. The protocol was immunoSEQ multiplex PCR, while the TCRdb copy is restricted to in-frame clones and leaves out a portion. The sample holds some 48,000 clones, approximately 80% seen once. The source was PBMCs, collected from a glioma patient whose treatment included an IDH1 peptide vaccine. Receptors originate from a man aged 35 to 55 with glioma.

This chain links TRBV5-1 with TRBJ2-1, with 11 nucleotides matching TRBD2. Germline CDR1 is SGHRS and CDR2 is YFSETQ. The ends lost 0 bases at V and 6 bases at J; junction bases unmatched: 5. The CDR3 covers 16 residues. The CDR3 region is CASSLGIAGGLNEQFF. The CDR3 DNA sequence: TGCGCCAGCAGCTTGGGCATAGCGGGAGGGCTCAATGAGCAGTTCTTC.

The CDR3 DNA sequence: TGTGCCAGCAGCATTCTAAGGGGGGCTGAGCAGTTCTTC. Translation: CASSILRGAEQFF. The chain links TRBV5-6 to TRBJ2-1; D tentatively fits TRBD1 or TRBD2 (6 bases each). The CDR3 sequence is 13 residues long. CDR1 SGHDT and CDR2 YYEEEE come from the germline V gene. V was trimmed by 4 bases and J by 9 bases, leaving 14 bases between them.

This chain joins TRBV5-6 and TRBJ2-7; 7 nucleotides align to TRBD1. This CDR3 is 14 amino acids long. The V segment lost 4 bases and the J segment 5 bases; nucleotides outside the gene matches: 9. The germline CDR1 and CDR2 sequences are SGHDT and YYEEEE. CDR3 sequence: CASSTDREYNEQYF. CDR3 sequence (DNA): TGTGCCAGCAGCACCGACAGGGAATACAACGAGCAGTACTTC.

The rearrangement links TRBV5-4 to TRBJ2-7, with TRBD1 matching over 9 bases. The CDR3 spans 15 residues. The V gene end was trimmed by 4 bases and the J gene end by 2 bases; junction bases not matched to a gene: 7. In germline, CDR1 is SGHNT, CDR2 YYREEE (reference sequence). The CDR3 DNA reads TGTGCCAGCAGCCCCGCCGGGACAGGGACCTACGAGCAGTACTTC. Translating it yields CASSPAGTGTYEQYF. The complete variable domain, with remaining parts taken from reference TRBV5-4 and TRBJ2-7, reads ETGVTQSPTHLIKTRGQQVTLRCSSQSGHNTVSWYQQALGQGPQFIFQYYREEENGRGNFPPRFSGLQFPNYSSELNVNALELDDSALYLCASSPAGTGTYEQYFGPGTRLTVT.

This clone turned up a few times. The J gene is TRBJ1-3, the V gene TRBV5-5, with D unresolved. The CDR3 runs 15 residues. Germline CDR1 SGHKS, CDR2 YYEKEE (reference sequence). V lost 5 bases and J 2 bases, leaving 14 bases between the germline ends. The CDR3 DNA reads TGTGCCAGCAGACGGACTGAGAATCCTGGAAACACCATATATTTT. Translated: CASRRTENPGNTIYF.

V and J are TRBV21-1 and TRBJ1-3; no check of the table's D call, TRBD1, against the DNA was made. TRBV21-1 is a pseudogene locus. The CDR3 has 16 residues. CDR3: CASSKIRTGRGNTIYF. The CDR3 DNA sequence: TGTGCCAGCAGCAAAATAAGAACAGGTCGGGGAAACACCATATATTTT.

As to this clone: Other DNA sequences in the sample encode the same CDR3. The chain is built from TRBV7-2 and TRBJ2-5; no clear D gene. The CDR3 length is 13 residues. V shed 2 bases and J shed 2 bases, with 6 bases lying between them. CDR1 and CDR2 (germline): SGHTA, FQGNSA. The CDR3, as DNA: TGTGCCAGCAGCTTAACTCCACAAGAGACCCAGTACTTC. Protein sequence: CASSLTPQETQYF.

The chain is built from TRBV7-9 and TRBJ1-3, with D possibly being TRBD1 (6 bases). This CDR3 is built from 16 residues. CDR1 is SEHNR and CDR2 is FQNEAQ in the germline V gene (reference sequence). Trimming removed 4 bases at V and 1 base at J, with 14 bases between. This chain's CDR3 is CASSSESGASGNTIYF. The CDR3 coding sequence is TGTGCCAGCAGCTCCGAGTCAGGGGCATCTGGAAACACCATATATTTT.

V usage is TRBV19 and J usage is TRBJ2-3; TRBD2 is a possible D gene (5 bases). The germline V and J ends were trimmed by 3 bases and 2 bases, with 12 bases remaining between them. Germline lookup yields CDR1 LNHDA and CDR2 SQIVND (reference sequence). The CDR3 has 15 residues. In nucleotides, the CDR3 is TGTGCCAGTAGTATGGGAGAACTAACCACAGATACGCAGTATTTT. It codes for CASSMGELTTDTQYF.

By frequency in the sample, this clone is medium-sized (0.01 to 0.1%). The chain joins TRBV10-3 to TRBJ1-1; D is uncertain. This CDR3 comprises 13 residues. Germline V lookup: CDR1 ENHRY, CDR2 SYGVKD. V lost 0 bases and J lost 0, with 2 bases in between. The CDR3 DNA sequence: TGTGCCATCAGTGAGTCCGTGAACACTGAAGCTTTCTTT. This encodes CAISESVNTEAFF.

The CDR3 spells CASSLGPYGIQVNNEQFF. CDR3 in DNA: TGTGCCAGCAGCCTAGGGCCATACGGGATCCAGGTGAACAATGAGCAGTTCTTC. The chain uses TRBV7-7 and TRBJ2-1; D is possibly TRBD2 (5 bases). This CDR3 is built from 18 residues. Trimming took off 5 bases at V and 5 bases at J, with 25 bases between the two ends. The germline gives CDR1 SSHAT, CDR2 FNYEAQ (reference sequence).

The J gene is TRBJ2-3, the V gene TRBV4-3; 7 positions match TRBD2. The V and J ends lost 0 bases and 6 bases, in that order; junction bases with no gene match: 12. The CDR3 loop spans 17 amino acids. Per germline, CDR1 LGHNA and CDR2 YSLEER. The DNA for the CDR3 is TGCGCCAGCAGCCAAGATCGAGGACTAGATTTGGCCGATACGCAGTATTTT. Translating gives CASSQDRGLDLADTQYF.

The V call is TRBV4-1, the J call TRBJ2-3; 7 nucleotides line up with TRBD2. CDR3 length: 15 amino acids. The junction had 5 bases not matched to a gene; V was cut back by 0 bases and J by 5 bases. Germline CDR1 and CDR2: MGHRA and YSYEKL. Here the CDR3 reads CASSQDPGGGDTQYF. In nucleotides, the CDR3 is TGCGCCAGCAGCCAAGATCCGGGAGGAGGAGATACGCAGTATTTT.

The chain links TRBV19 to TRBJ2-1; the D gene is possibly TRBD2 (5 bases). Trimming took 5 bases from V and 6 from J, leaving 11 bases between them. From germline, CDR1 is LNHDA and CDR2 SQIVND (reference sequence). This CDR3 has 13 residues. The CDR3 loop reads CASSSSLRNEQFF. The CDR3 DNA sequence: TGTGCCAGTAGTTCTAGCCTCCGCAATGAGCAGTTCTTC.

The V and J genes are TRBV2 and TRBJ2-6; D may match TRBD1 or TRBD2 (5 bases each). Trimming took 6 bases from V and 3 from J, leaving 9 bases between them. The CDR3 sequence is 14 residues long. The V gene's germline CDR1 is SNHLY and CDR2 FYNNEI. This CDR3 is CASSREIGANVLTF. DNA for the CDR3: TGTGCCAGCAGCAGGGAGATTGGGGCCAACGTCCTGACTTTC. Variable domain in full (rest from reference TRBV2 and TRBJ2-6): EPEVTQTPSHQVTQMGQEVILRCVPISNHLYFYWYRQILGQKVEFLVSFYNNEISEKSEIFDDQFSVERPDGSNFTLKIRSTKLEDSAMYFCASSREIGANVLTFGAGSRLTVL.

The gene calls are TRBV6-5 and TRBJ1-5, with 7 nucleotides matching TRBD1. The germline CDR1 and CDR2 sequences are MNHEY and SVGAGI. The CDR3 is 13 amino acids. J gave up 7 bases and V 6 bases, and 6 bases lay outside the gene matches. The CDR3 loop is CASSRDSIQPQHF. As DNA, the CDR3 is TGTGCCAGCAGCAGGGACAGTATCCAGCCCCAGCATTTT.

The CDR3 nucleotides read TGCGCCAGCAGTGAGTCGGGTGGGACTGAAGCTTTCTTT. It specifies CASSESGGTEAFF. The gene calls are TRBV10-1 and TRBJ1-1; D is ambiguous. Germline V lookup: CDR1 WNHNN, CDR2 SYGVQD (reference sequence). This CDR3 has 13 residues. V lost 0 bases and J 5 bases, leaving 7 bases between the germline ends.

V and J are TRBV10-3 and TRBJ2-5; TRBD2 aligns across 15 bases. Trimming at V came to 4 bases and at J to 4 bases, leaving 4 bases not matched to a gene. CDR3 length equals 16 residues. Germline CDR1 reads ENHRY; CDR2 reads SYGVKD. The chain's CDR3 is CAISGTSGRASETQYF. The CDR3 bases are TGTGCCATCAGTGGGACTAGCGGGAGGGCCTCAGAGACCCAGTACTTC.

The J gene is TRBJ2-5, the V gene TRBV5-1; a possible D gene is TRBD2 (5 bases). Deletions cut 3 bases from V and 2 bases from J, with 14 bases between. The CDR3 is 15 residues long. The V gene's germline CDR1 is SGHRS and CDR2 YFSETQ. The CDR3 reads CASSSSGAVQETQYF. The CDR3 region has the DNA TGCGCCAGCAGCTCGAGTGGAGCGGTGCAAGAGACCCAGTACTTC.